The following is a T cell receptor beta chain sequence with its context. Its antigen has not been determined. It has no much larger one-base neighbor in the sample; base qualities were not kept. TCRbeta CDR3 regions were amplified from genomic DNA by means of the immunoSEQ Assay, a bias-controlled multiplex PCR. Processing in the source paper ran as follows. The number of nucleated cells in each sample was estimated by amplification of reference gene primers within the assay. To quantify the absolute abundance of each unique TCRbeta CDR3 rearrangement, sequence reads were collapsed and filtered. For each sample, productive Simpson clonality was calculated by taking the square root of Simpson's diversity index across productive rearrangements. Imported from immuneACCESS, the table was reduced by TCRdb to in-frame sequences with V and J called. These copies leave out some clones; in studies compared against another copy, an unresolved V gene accounts for under half, and the cause of the remainder is not known. V, J and clone size are taken as reported in that table, and D and trimming were inferred from the DNA itself. The sample has around 270,000 clones on record, about 83% of them singletons. The top ten clones comprise more than 1.5% of the sample.

This sample was taken from a study of blood T cell repertoires in COVID-19 (dated by TCRdb to the early 2020s). At the level of the whole study: Samples from collaborators originated in the United States, Italy and Spain and spanned both the acute and convalescent phases of COVID-19. The prospective study material was composed of cDNA or gDNA derived from T cells, B-cell-depleted T cells, or PBMCs. The dataset comprised deeply sampled blood TCRbeta repertoires from subjects exposed to, actively infected with, or recovered from COVID-19. The repertoires were released in a freely available public database intended as a resource for research on the immune response to SARS-CoV-2. The samples were drawn from the first 160 participants of the ongoing ImmuneRACE study and from 1,254 subjects provided by 6 global collaborators. Sample metadata almost always included a de-identified subject ID, COVID-19 status, age in years and sex. Where available, HLA class I and class II types were taken from metadata supplied by the sample provider and were not determined by assay-based typing.

The germline V and J ends show losses of 6 bases and 5 bases respectively, and no gene match explains 10 bases of the junction. Taken from cysteine to phenylalanine, the CDR3 has 15 residues. Only the CDR3 portion is preserved as DNA: 45 bases, with reading frame beginning at the first base. In the germline V gene, CDR1 corresponds to KGHDR and CDR2 to SFDVKD. Overall study results and their limits: Clinical and demographic metadata were provided uncurated, with the amount varying by source and participant.

A second Seattle source provided samples from volunteer blood donors who had recovered from COVID-19. Each collaborating institution followed its own protocols to collect whole blood in K2EDTA tubes. For TCRbeta analysis, collaborators shipped samples as frozen whole blood, isolated PBMCs, or DNA extracted from either of those sample types. The clonotype originates from a woman between 40 and 50 years old who had recovered from COVID-19. The sample taken for sequencing was peripheral blood. The sequence links TRBV24-1 to TRBJ2-5, with 8 junctional bases fitting TRBD1. The sequence in DNA is TGTGCCACCAGTCGGACAGGGATCGAGGTTGAGACCCAGTACTTC. It encodes CATSRTGIEVETQYF.